One and the same sample provided the 28 T cell receptor beta chains below, sequenced in a study of patients and donors after allogeneic stem cell transplantation. Using its own MiXCR run on the RT-PCR reads, TCRdb lists one record per CDR3 protein. The sample has about 76,000 distinct CDR3 sequences, about a quarter seen once. Sequenced input: blood, either unsorted or a sorted T cell fraction (not recorded which). The receptors originated from a human donor who was either an allogeneic HSCT recipient or a stem cell or donor lymphocyte infusion donor (not recorded which). It is not recorded whose cells these are; they may come from a transplant donor.

This clonotype was seen only a few times. This sequence joins TRBV21-1 and TRBJ1-4; the table's D call, TRBD1, was not checked against the DNA. TRBV21-1 is labeled a pseudogene. The CDR3 loop spans 17 amino acids. The DNA of the CDR3 is TGTGCCAGCAGCAAAAAGGGGGACAGATCAACTAATGAAAAACTGTTTTTT. Translating gives CASSKKGDRSTNEKLFF.

The chain employs TRBV15 and TRBJ1-5; no definite D call. The ends were cut back, 5 bases at V and 3 bases at J, with 11 bases in the middle. Germline V lookup: CDR1 LNHNV, CDR2 YYDKDF (reference sequence). The CDR3 spans 14 residues. CDR3 residues: CATSYRSDNQPQHF. The CDR3, as DNA: TGTGCCACCAGCTACCGTTCGGACAATCAGCCCCAGCATTTT.

This clonotype was found a few times. The gene calls are TRBV28 and TRBJ2-1; D possibly uses TRBD1 or TRBD2 (5 bases each). This CDR3 comprises 13 residues. Germline values: CDR1 MDHEN, CDR2 SYDVKM. Trimming shortened V by 5 bases and J by 4 bases, and 9 bases separated the two germline ends. CDR3 region: CASSRDGYNEQFF. The DNA for the CDR3 is TGTGCCAGCAGTCGGGACGGGTACAATGAGCAGTTCTTC. Full variable domain (remainder filled in from reference TRBV28 and TRBJ2-1): DVKVTQSSRYLVKRTGEKVFLECVQDMDHENMFWYRQDPGLGLRLIYFSYDVKMKEKGDIPEGYSVSREKKERFSLILESASTNQTSMYLCASSRDGYNEQFFGPGTRLTVL.

This clonotype came up a few times. The chain carries TRBV12-3 or TRBV12-4 and TRBJ2-3; maybe TRBD2 (5 bases). Deletions cut 3 bases from V and 1 base from J, with 8 bases between. This CDR3 spans 14 amino acids. DNA for the CDR3: TGTGCCAGCAGTTTCTTCGGGGGCACAGATACGCAGTATTTT. Protein: CASSFFGGTDTQYF.

The rearrangement links TRBV7-2 to TRBJ1-6; perhaps TRBD1 as D (6 bases). V gave up 1 base and J gave up 7 bases, with 14 bases separating them. Germline V gives CDR1 SGHTA, CDR2 FQGNSA. The CDR3 loop spans 16 amino acids. The CDR3 sequence: CASSLVARGGNSPLHF. The CDR3 DNA sequence: TGTGCCAGCAGCTTAGTTGCCAGGGGCGGGAATTCACCCCTCCACTTT.

This chain links TRBV12-3 or TRBV12-4 with TRBJ1-4; maybe TRBD1 (5 bases). This CDR3 spans 14 amino acids. The V and J ends lost 4 bases and 1 base respectively, with 7 bases between them. CDR3 in DNA: TGTGCCAGCAGTTCTCAGGGAACTAATGAAAAACTGTTTTTT. Translating it yields CASSSQGTNEKLFF.

J is TRBJ1-2 and V is TRBV4-1; the D is unclear. The V and J ends lost 1 base and 0 bases respectively, with 6 bases between them. This CDR3 has 14 residues. Germline CDR1 is MGHRA and CDR2 is YSYEKL. CDR3 protein: CASSQVGSNYGYTF. The CDR3 bases are TGCGCCAGCAGCCAAGTAGGGTCTAACTATGGCTACACCTTC.

This clonotype was counted only a few times. The rearrangement links TRBV18 to TRBJ2-3, with 12 bases matching TRBD1. V shed 6 bases, J shed 4 bases, and the junction held 2 bases outside the gene matches. The germline gives CDR1 KGHSH, CDR2 LQKENI. CDR3 length: 14 amino acids. This CDR3 reads CASSGTGGADTQYF. In DNA form, the CDR3 reads TGTGCCAGCTCCGGGACAGGGGGCGCAGATACGCAGTATTTT. Variable domain in full (rest from reference TRBV18 and TRBJ2-3): NAGVMQNPRHLVRRRGQEARLRCSPMKGHSHVYWYRQLPEEGLKFMVYLQKENIIDESGMPKERFSAEFPKEGPSILRIQQVVRGDSAAYFCASSGTGGADTQYFGPGTRLTVL.

This clonotype appeared a few times. V usage is TRBV12-3 or TRBV12-4 and J usage is TRBJ2-4; D might be TRBD1 or TRBD2, each matching 5 bases. The CDR3 covers 13 residues. V was pared by 3 bases and J by 8 bases, with 11 bases between. The CDR3 loop reads CASSLPGPDIQYF. CDR3 sequence (DNA): TGTGCCAGCAGTTTGCCGGGGCCGGACATTCAGTACTTC.

In its sample, this clonotype was seen a few times. This sequence joins TRBV6-2 or TRBV6-3 and TRBJ2-7; the match to TRBD2 covers 10 bases. This CDR3 has 15 residues. Germline trimming cut 6 bases from V and 6 bases from J; bases unmatched to any gene: 11. CDR1 is MNHEY, CDR2 SVGEGT, per germline. CDR3 sequence (DNA): TGTGCCAGCAGCCCGGCACTAGCGGGACGTTCCGAGCAGTACTTC. Its translation is CASSPALAGRSEQYF.

The chain recombines TRBV27 with TRBJ1-5, with TRBD1 matching over 7 bases. The germline gives CDR1 MNHEY, CDR2 SMNVEV (reference sequence). J gave up 7 bases and V 5 bases, and 5 bases lay outside the gene matches. The length of the CDR3 is 13 residues. CDR3 sequence reads: CASSKGGEQPQHF. The CDR3 DNA reads TGTGCCAGCAGTAAAGGGGGCGAGCAGCCCCAGCATTTT.

The genes are TRBV5-1 and TRBJ2-7, with 7 bases matching TRBD2. Germline V gives CDR1 SGHRS, CDR2 YFSETQ. The CDR3 totals 16 residues. Unmatched junction bases numbered 9, after V lost 0 bases and J lost 3 bases. The CDR3 sequence is CASSLARGGDDYEQYF. The CDR3 region has the DNA TGCGCCAGCAGCTTGGCCCGTGGGGGGGATGACTACGAGCAGTACTTC.

In its sample, this clonotype was seen a few times. The chain links TRBV18 to TRBJ2-3, with 9 bases lining up with TRBD1. The V gene's germline CDR1 is KGHSH and CDR2 LQKENI. This CDR3 is built from 14 residues. V was clipped by 8 bases and J by 4 bases; unmatched bases: 7. CDR3 nucleotides: TGTGCCAGCGCGGACAGGGGTTACGCAGATACGCAGTATTTT. Protein: CASADRGYADTQYF.

This clonotype was detected only a few times. This chain uses TRBV6-6 with TRBJ2-1; tentatively, D is TRBD2 (6 bases). Germline V CDR1 and CDR2: MNHNY, SVGAGI (reference sequence). The CDR3 length is 12 residues. V was pared by 7 bases and J by 9 bases, with 13 bases between. In DNA form, the CDR3 reads TGTGCCAGCACTCCCGGGCGGGGTGAGCAGTTCTTC. Translation gives CASTPGRGEQFF.

The gene calls are TRBV7-9 and TRBJ2-2; D is undetermined. With 2 bases removed from V and 0 bases from J, the gap between germline ends came to 10 bases. Germline CDR1 is SEHNR and CDR2 is FQNEAQ (reference sequence). CDR3 length equals 16 residues. CDR3 amino acids: CASSLRAGSNTGELFF. The CDR3 bases are TGTGCCAGCAGCTTAAGGGCTGGGTCGAACACCGGGGAGCTGTTTTTT.

The rearrangement joins TRBV5-1 to TRBJ2-7; no firm D call. Per the germline V gene, CDR1 is SGHRS and CDR2 is YFSETQ. This CDR3 has 13 amino acids. V dropped 0 bases and J dropped 3 bases, with 7 bases sitting between them. This chain's CDR3 is CASSLDLVYEQYF. CDR3 sequence (DNA): TGCGCCAGCAGCTTGGATTTGGTCTACGAGCAGTACTTC.

The gene calls are TRBV9 and TRBJ2-1; D uncertain. Germline CDR1 SGDLS, CDR2 YYNGEE. The CDR3 totals 13 residues. Trimming pared 4 bases from V and 3 bases from J, leaving 8 bases between. DNA for the CDR3: TGTGCCAGCAGCCCTCTTTTCTACAATGAGCAGTTCTTC. Translation gives CASSPLFYNEQFF.

This chain joins TRBV11-3 and TRBJ2-2; 8 positions agree with TRBD1. Germline CDR1 SGHNT, CDR2 YENEEA. Unmatched junction bases numbered 10, after V lost 1 base and J lost 6 bases. The CDR3 contains 17 residues. CDR3 in amino acids: CASSLATGADIAGELFF. CDR3 DNA sequence: TGTGCCAGCAGCTTAGCGACAGGGGCGGATATCGCCGGGGAGCTGTTTTTT.

This clonotype was seen only a few times. V usage is TRBV20-1 and J usage is TRBJ2-3; 8 nucleotides agree with TRBD2. V was pared by 6 bases and J by 3 bases, with 14 bases of the junction left unmatched. Germline CDR1 DFQATT, CDR2 SNEGSKA (reference sequence). This CDR3 has 16 amino acids. The CDR3 DNA reads TGCAGTGCAATCTCGGGACTAGGCCGGTTGACAGATACGCAGTATTTT. Translated, it gives CSAISGLGRLTDTQYF.

The V call is TRBV7-2, the J call TRBJ1-5; TRBD1 might be the D (6 bases). Trimming removed 5 bases from V and 6 bases from J, with 17 bases in between. The CDR3 extends over 15 amino acids. Per germline, CDR1 SGHTA and CDR2 FQGNSA. The CDR3 loop reads CASSLKGGIPQPQHF. The CDR3 DNA is TGTGCCAGCAGCCTCAAAGGGGGTATTCCTCAGCCCCAGCATTTT.

The gene calls are TRBV7-3 and TRBJ1-1; no firm D call. Germline CDR1 SGHTA, CDR2 FQGTGA. This CDR3 region has 13 residues. V was trimmed by 4 bases and J by 4 bases, leaving 10 bases between them. The CDR3 DNA sequence: TGTGCCAGCAGCTACCACTTGAGCACTGAAGCTTTCTTT. It yields the protein CASSYHLSTEAFF.

The rearrangement links TRBV10-3 to TRBJ2-5; maybe TRBD1 (6 bases). CDR3 length: 14 residues. Trimming removed 2 bases at V and 5 bases at J, with 12 bases between. CDR1 is ENHRY and CDR2 is SYGVKD in the germline V gene. The CDR3 here is CAISEMGAGETQYF. The CDR3 DNA reads TGTGCCATCAGTGAGATGGGGGCTGGCGAGACCCAGTACTTC.

At least ten counts were recorded for this clonotype. V and J are TRBV7-9 and TRBJ1-1; 9 nucleotides agree with TRBD1. The CDR3 is made up of 13 amino acids. V was clipped by 5 bases and J by 5 bases; unmatched bases: 3. Germline V gene sequence: CDR1 SEHNR, CDR2 FQNEAQ (reference sequence). Here the CDR3 reads CASSRQGGTEAFF. CDR3 in DNA: TGTGCCAGCAGCAGACAGGGGGGGACTGAAGCTTTCTTT.

The V gene is TRBV6-5, the J gene TRBJ2-5; TRBD2 might be the D (6 bases). This CDR3 has 16 residues. CDR1 is MNHEY and CDR2 is SVGAGI in the germline V gene. Trimming left V 2 bases short and J 4 bases short, with 17 bases between. For the CDR3, the DNA is TGTGCCAGCAGTTACCGCCACCGGGACTCTAGAGAGACCCAGTACTTC. It translates to CASSYRHRDSRETQYF.

The chain recombines TRBV6-5 with TRBJ1-5, with 7 bases identical to TRBD1. Germline V CDR1 and CDR2: MNHEY, SVGAGI. The CDR3 is made up of 14 amino acids. Trimming removed 4 bases from V and 3 bases from J; junction bases left unmatched: 3. The CDR3 DNA is TGTGCCAGCAGTTGGACAGGAAACAATCAGCCCCAGCATTTT. Its translation: CASSWTGNNQPQHF.

The chain carries TRBV6-6 and TRBJ1-3; D is unresolved. This CDR3 comprises 17 residues. Trimming pared 2 bases from V and 0 bases from J, leaving 14 bases between. The germline CDR1 and CDR2 sequences are MNHNY and SVGAGI (reference sequence). CDR3 sequence: CASSYLAAPYSGNTIYF. The CDR3 DNA reads as TGTGCCAGCAGTTACCTTGCAGCGCCTTACTCTGGAAACACCATATATTTT.

This clonotype was detected only a few times. The DNA for the CDR3 is TGTGCCACCAGCACAGGGACAGTGGCTAGCACAGATACGCAGTATTTT. This encodes CATSTGTVASTDTQYF. The genes are TRBV15 and TRBJ2-3, with TRBD1 matching 7 bases. The CDR3 contains 16 residues. Germline lookup yields CDR1 LNHNV and CDR2 YYDKDF (reference sequence). The V segment lost 4 bases and the J segment 0 bases; nucleotides outside the gene matches: 7.

The J gene is TRBJ2-7, the V gene TRBV10-3; TRBD1 matches at 7 bases. The V segment lost 6 bases and the J segment 2 bases; nucleotides outside the gene matches: 13. Looked up from germline, CDR1 is ENHRY and CDR2 is SYGVKD. The CDR3 length is 16 residues. The CDR3 nucleotides are TGTGCCATCAGAACCTCACAGGGCCAGGGGGCCTACGAGCAGTACTTC. The encoded protein is CAIRTSQGQGAYEQYF.